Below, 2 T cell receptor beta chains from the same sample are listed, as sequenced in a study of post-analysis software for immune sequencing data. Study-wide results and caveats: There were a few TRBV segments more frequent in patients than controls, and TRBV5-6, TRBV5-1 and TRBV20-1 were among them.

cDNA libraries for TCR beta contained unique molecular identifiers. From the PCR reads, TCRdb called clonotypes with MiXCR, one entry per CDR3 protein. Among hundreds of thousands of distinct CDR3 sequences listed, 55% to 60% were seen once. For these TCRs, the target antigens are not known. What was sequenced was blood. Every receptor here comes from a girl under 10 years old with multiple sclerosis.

CDR3 in amino acids: CASSDSFGAGQSYYNEQFF. CDR3 DNA sequence: TGTGCCAGCAGTGACAGTTTTGGAGCGGGGCAGTCTTACTACAATGAGCAGTTCTTC. V usage is TRBV6-1 and J usage is TRBJ2-1; 7 positions agree with TRBD2. The ends lost 3 bases at V and 3 bases at J; junction bases unmatched: 17. The CDR3 length is 19 residues. CDR1 MNHNS and CDR2 SASEGT come from the germline V gene.

CDR3 nucleotide sequence: TGTGCCAGCAGCTTAAACCGACTAGCGGGAGAGGATGAGCAGTTCTTC. It specifies CASSLNRLAGEDEQFF. The rearrangement uses TRBV7-3 and TRBJ2-1; 12 positions match TRBD2. Germline assignment: CDR1 SGHTA and CDR2 FQGTGA. The CDR3 loop spans 16 amino acids. V was pared by 1 base and J by 8 bases, with 6 bases of the junction left unmatched. Using reference TRBV7-3 and TRBJ2-1 for the parts outside the CDR3, the full variable domain is GAGVSQTPSNKVTEKGKYVELRCDPISGHTALYWYRQSLGQGPEFLIYFQGTGAADDSGLPNDRFFAVRPEGSVSTLKIQRTERGDSAVYLCASSLNRLAGEDEQFFGPGTRLTVL.